This T cell receptor beta chain was sequenced in a study of CD8 T cells in Susac syndrome. A quantity of about 0.5 to 1 ug RNA underwent reverse transcription using random hexamers. TCRdb reprocessed the immunoSEQ multiplex PCR reads via MiXCR and lists one record per CDR3 protein. The sample records about 200,000 distinct CDR3 sequences, roughly 96% being singletons. Trimming stripped 1 base from V and 2 bases from J, with 9 bases between. This CDR3 is built from 15 residues. In germline, CDR1 is SGHTA, CDR2 FQGTGA. CD8+ and CD4+ T cells taken from blood had their TCR beta sequenced. The TCR sequence derives from a human donor with multiple sclerosis. The sample was CD4+ T cells from PBMCs. The gene calls are TRBV7-3 and TRBJ2-4, with D perhaps TRBD2 (5 bases). The CDR3 reads CASSLMVGTKNIQYF. CDR3 bases: TGTGCCAGCAGCTTAATGGTCGGGACCAAAAACATTCAGTACTTC.